This is a list of T cell receptor beta chains from one sample in a study of OX40 agonist ivuxolimab in advanced cancers. Repertoires were generated with immunoSEQ multiplex PCR, while TCRdb's copy carries only in-frame clones and drops some. The sample consists of about 67,000 clones, about nine tenths of them appearing once. The sequences come from CD4+ or CD8+ T cells sorted from blood, collected in a trial of the OX40 agonist ivuxolimab. The source of these receptors is an adult with an advanced solid tumor such as melanoma, head and neck, liver or kidney cancer. CDR3s include the opening cysteine and the closing phenylalanine or tryptophan. A D gene is named only where the DNA matches it firmly. The size field is filled for only some rows; it gives once, few, many or a size class.

cdr3_nt	cdr3_aa	d_call	j_call	v_call	clone_size
TGTGCCAGCAGTTTAGGCGGAGCGGCGTCCTACAATGAGCAGTTCTTC	CASSLGGAASYNEQFF	NA	TRBJ2-1	TRBV28	NA
TGTGCCAGCAGCTTAGAAGGGTGGGATCTTGGCTACACCTTC	CASSLEGWDLGYTF	NA	TRBJ1-2	TRBV7-3	NA
TGCGCCAGCAGCCAAGTAGGAGTGGGCACAGATACGCAGTATTTT	CASSQVGVGTDTQYF	NA	TRBJ2-3	TRBV4-1	NA
TGTGCCAGCAGCTTAATGACAGGGTTTCAGGATTCACCCCTCCACTTT	CASSLMTGFQDSPLHF	TRBD1	TRBJ1-6	TRBV5-6	NA
TGTGCCAGCAAACCTGGGACAGGGGGTTTCACCGGGGAGCTGTTTTTT	CASKPGTGGFTGELFF	TRBD1	TRBJ2-2	TRBV2	NA
TGTGCCTGGAGTCAGAACAGCGTGGAGACCCAGTACTTC	CAWSQNSVETQYF	NA	TRBJ2-5	TRBV30	NA
TGTGCCAGCAGTGACTCCGGGACAGCGGAAAAACTGTTTTTT	CASSDSGTAEKLFF	TRBD1	TRBJ1-4	TRBV6-1	NA
TGTGCCAGCAGTAGAGAAGCGGTAACAGATACGCAGTATTTT	CASSREAVTDTQYF	NA	TRBJ2-3	TRBV6-4	NA
TGTGCCAGTAGTAGGCGACAGGGGGCATTCAGCTCTGGAAACACCATATATTTT	CASSRRQGAFSSGNTIYF	TRBD1	TRBJ1-3	TRBV19	NA
TGTGCCAGCAGGTCCTCCAGGACAAATGTTGGCTACACCTTC	CASRSSRTNVGYTF	NA	TRBJ1-2	TRBV28	many
TGTGCCATCAGTGAAGTGGGGGGCACTGAAGCTTTCTTT	CAISEVGGTEAFF	NA	TRBJ1-1	TRBV10-3	NA
TGTGCCAGCAGCGTAGAGGTCGGAATGGGAGGAGTGACCTCCTACGAGCAGTACTTC	CASSVEVGMGGVTSYEQYF	NA	TRBJ2-7	TRBV9	NA
TGTGCCAGCAGCATGGGGGCCGATACGCAGTATTTT	CASSMGADTQYF	NA	TRBJ2-3	TRBV7-9	NA
TGTGCCAGCAGCTCCCAAGAGACCCAGTACTTC	CASSSQETQYF	NA	TRBJ2-5	TRBV5-6	NA
TGCAGCGCTGATATAACAGACTATGGCTACACCTTC	CSADITDYGYTF	NA	TRBJ1-2	TRBV29-1	NA
TGTGCCAGCAGCATGACAGGGAGCGGCTACACCTTC	CASSMTGSGYTF	TRBD1	TRBJ1-2	TRBV7-2	few
TGTGCCAGCTCACCAGGGGCAGGGAGCTCCTACGAGCAGTACTTC	CASSPGAGSSYEQYF	NA	TRBJ2-7	TRBV18	NA
TGTGCCAGCTCACCTGAAGCTAACACAGATACGCAGTATTTT	CASSPEANTDTQYF	NA	TRBJ2-3	TRBV18	NA
TGTGCCAGCAGTTACGGACCGCGGAAAAGAGAAAAACTGTTTTTT	CASSYGPRKREKLFF	NA	TRBJ1-4	TRBV6-5	NA
TGTGCCAGCGGTCAGGGTCATACGCAGTATTTT	CASGQGHTQYF	NA	TRBJ2-3	TRBV7-9	NA
TGCGCCAGCAGTGCGGGGGGGGCCGTGGGATACAATGAGCAGTTCTTC	CASSAGGAVGYNEQFF	TRBD2	TRBJ2-1	TRBV10-2	NA
TGTGCCAGCAGTTCCGTAGGGAAGGTGGAGACCCAGTACTTC	CASSSVGKVETQYF	NA	TRBJ2-5	TRBV28	NA
TGTGCCAGCAGCCAACCGGGACGCTCCAACTATGGCTACACCTTC	CASSQPGRSNYGYTF	NA	TRBJ1-2	TRBV28	NA
TGCGCCAGCAGCTTGGCAGGGTGGGGGGATCAGCCCCAGCATTTT	CASSLAGWGDQPQHF	NA	TRBJ1-5	TRBV5-1	few
TGTGCCAGCTCACCACCAGACGGACGTGGCTACACCTTC	CASSPPDGRGYTF	NA	TRBJ1-2	TRBV18	few